The 25 T cell receptor beta chains below were found in one sample sequenced in a study of T cells after yellow fever vaccination. TCRdb reprocessed the 5' RACE reads via MiXCR and lists one record per CDR3 protein. Of around 50,000 distinct CDR3 sequences in the sample, 7.4% were seen once. Sequencing used CD8+ T cells sorted from PBMCs, obtained approximately 16 days after the first yellow fever vaccination. These receptors were obtained from a man between 18 and 29 years old who received the YFV17D yellow fever vaccine.

The sample holds many counts of this clonotype. This chain uses TRBV4-3 with TRBJ1-2; maybe TRBD1 (6 bases). V lost 3 bases to trimming and J lost 4 bases, with 12 bases between them. Germline loops: CDR1 LGHNA, CDR2 YSLEER. The CDR3 sequence is 14 residues long. The CDR3 loop reads CASSHRQATYGYTF. The DNA for the CDR3 is TGCGCCAGCAGCCACCGACAGGCGACCTATGGCTACACCTTC.

About this clonotype itself: This clone may be a read error of a much larger clone one base away. This sequence joins TRBV29-1 and TRBJ2-2, with D tentatively TRBD1 (6 bases). The germline CDR1 and CDR2 sequences are SQVTM and ANQGSEA. V was shortened by 0 bases and J by 6 bases, with 14 bases between the two germline ends. CDR3 size: 15 residues. The CDR3 is CSVEDPLTGPGELFF. CDR3 DNA sequence: TGCAGCGTTGAAGATCCCCTGACAGGCCCCGGGGAGCTGTTTTTT.

This clonotype was counted many times. This chain connects TRBV12-3 or TRBV12-4 to TRBJ1-4, with TRBD1 matching 10 bases. V lost 6 bases, J lost 3 bases, and 4 bases stayed unmatched. The CDR3 loop spans 15 amino acids. The CDR3 sequence is CASRRQGAPNEKLFF. The CDR3 nucleotides read TGTGCCAGCAGAAGACAGGGGGCACCTAATGAAAAACTGTTTTTT.

This clonotype was observed a few times. Written as DNA, the CDR3 is TGCGCCAGCAGCTTGACGCCAGAAAATGAAAAACTGTTTTTT. The encoded protein is CASSLTPENEKLFF. This sequence joins TRBV5-1 and TRBJ1-4; no firm D call. Germline CDR1 reads SGHRS; CDR2 reads YFSETQ. The CDR3 runs to 14 residues. V was trimmed by 1 base and J by 5 bases, leaving 9 bases between them.

Ten or more counts support this clonotype. The V gene is TRBV3-1, the J gene TRBJ2-1; TRBD2 is a possible D gene (5 bases). Germline lookup yields CDR1 LGHDT and CDR2 YNNKEL (reference sequence). This CDR3 has 16 amino acids. Deletions cut 0 bases from V and 2 bases from J, with 11 bases between. CDR3 loop: CASSQEFSGPYNEQFF. The CDR3 DNA reads as TGTGCCAGCAGCCAAGAATTCAGCGGCCCCTACAATGAGCAGTTCTTC.

This clonotype was found many times. V and J are TRBV7-6 and TRBJ2-3, with 8 bases fitting TRBD1. Germline V gene lookup returns CDR1 SGHVS and CDR2 FNYEAQ. V lost 1 base, J lost 4 bases, and 4 bases stayed unmatched. This CDR3 comprises 15 residues. The CDR3 reads CASSLDAGGPDTQYF. In DNA form, the CDR3 reads TGTGCCAGCAGCTTAGACGCAGGGGGCCCAGATACGCAGTATTTT.

This clonotype was recorded at least ten times. The chain has TRBV7-8 and TRBJ2-3, with D possibly being TRBD2 (6 bases). The germline gives CDR1 SGHVS, CDR2 FQNEAQ. This CDR3 contains 15 residues. Trimming shortened V by 1 base and J by 1 base, and 9 bases separated the two germline ends. CDR3 sequence reads: CASSLGRGRTDTQYF. In DNA form, the CDR3 reads TGTGCCAGCAGCTTAGGGCGGGGACGCACAGATACGCAGTATTTT.

This clonotype was picked up many times. This rearrangement joins TRBV27 to TRBJ2-2, with 9 bases matching TRBD1. Germline CDR1 reads MNHEY; CDR2 reads SMNVEV (reference sequence). V gave up 2 bases and J gave up 5 bases; unmatched junction bases: 15. The CDR3 is 19 amino acids. The CDR3 loop reads CASSLPPAGTGLGTGELFF. CDR3 coding DNA: TGTGCCAGCAGTTTACCACCCGCCGGGACAGGGCTGGGGACCGGGGAGCTGTTTTTT.

The CDR3 sequence: CASSPRGEIGTQYF. The CDR3 nucleotides are TGTGCCAGCAGCCCGAGGGGGGAGATAGGCACGCAGTATTTT. This chain links TRBV5-4 with TRBJ2-3; the D gene could be TRBD1 or TRBD2 (6 bases each). CDR1 is SGHNT and CDR2 is YYREEE in the germline V gene (reference sequence). The CDR3 runs 14 residues. The ends were cut back, 4 bases at V and 9 bases at J, with 18 bases in the middle.

The table lists this clonotype with a count of one. This chain connects TRBV28 to TRBJ2-2, with D maybe TRBD1 (6 bases). CDR3 length equals 15 residues. Trimming took 5 bases from V and 1 from J, leaving 11 bases between them. Germline lookup yields CDR1 MDHEN and CDR2 SYDVKM. The CDR3 reads CASSLIGGNTGELFF. The CDR3 region has the DNA TGTGCCAGCAGTCTTATAGGGGGGAACACCGGGGAGCTGTTTTTT. The full variable domain, its missing parts supplied by reference TRBV28 and TRBJ2-2, is DVKVTQSSRYLVKRTGEKVFLECVQDMDHENMFWYRQDPGLGLRLIYFSYDVKMKEKGDIPEGYSVSREKKERFSLILESASTNQTSMYLCASSLIGGNTGELFFGEGSRLTVL.

This clonotype was seen at least ten times. J is TRBJ2-1 and V is TRBV11-2; TRBD2 aligns across 10 bases. Germline V gene sequence: CDR1 SGHAT, CDR2 FQNNGV. The CDR3 has 18 residues. V dropped 3 bases and J dropped 5; count of bases not matched to a gene: 13. The DNA for the CDR3 is TGTGCCAGCAGCTTCTTTCCGTTAGCGGGGGGCGGAGACAATGAGCAGTTCTTC. Its protein product is CASSFFPLAGGGDNEQFF.

This clonotype was observed at least ten times. The chain recombines TRBV10-3 with TRBJ2-7; 7 bases are shared with TRBD1. Germline CDR1 and CDR2: ENHRY and SYGVKD. V was clipped by 8 bases and J by 4 bases; unmatched bases: 8. The CDR3 spans 13 residues. CDR3 amino acids: CAIGTGQPYEQYF. CDR3 coding DNA: TGTGCCATCGGAACGGGACAGCCGTACGAGCAGTACTTC.

In this sample, this clonotype turned up many times. The chain recombines TRBV24-1 with TRBJ2-2; D is tentatively TRBD1 or TRBD2 (5 bases each). This CDR3 region has 16 residues. V gave up 3 bases and J gave up 3 bases, with 13 bases separating them. Per germline, CDR1 KGHDR and CDR2 SFDVKD. The CDR3 DNA reads TGTGCCACCAGTGATGGGCGGCAGGGAGACACCGGGGAGCTGTTTTTT. Translation: CATSDGRQGDTGELFF.

This clonotype has a count of ten or more. The chain joins TRBV12-3 or TRBV12-4 to TRBJ2-7; 8 bases fit TRBD1. CDR3 size: 13 residues. After removal of 7 bases from V and 6 bases from J, the junction contained 8 bases not matched to a gene. Written as DNA, the CDR3 is TGTGCCAGCACTCGACAGGGGCATTTCGAGCAGTACTTC. Protein sequence: CASTRQGHFEQYF.

This clonotype appeared many times. The V and J genes are TRBV4-1 and TRBJ1-4; possible D gene TRBD1, 5 bases. Trimming pared 3 bases from V and 5 bases from J, leaving 22 bases between. This CDR3 has 18 amino acids. Per the germline V gene, CDR1 is MGHRA and CDR2 is YSYEKL. The CDR3: CASSQGGFDGQRNEKLFF. The DNA of the CDR3 is TGCGCCAGCAGCCAGGGGGGGTTTGATGGGCAGAGAAATGAAAAACTGTTTTTT.

In this sample, this clonotype turned up many times. This chain uses TRBV5-1 with TRBJ2-1; a weak D match, TRBD2 (6 bases). The germline V gene encodes CDR1 SGHRS and CDR2 YFSETQ. V was shortened by 0 bases and J by 6 bases, with 13 bases between the two germline ends. The CDR3 length is 15 residues. CDR3: CASSLDIRDSNEQFF. The CDR3 nucleotides are TGCGCCAGCAGCTTGGATATCAGGGACTCCAATGAGCAGTTCTTC.

In its sample, this clonotype was seen many times. The J gene is TRBJ2-7, the V gene TRBV12-3 or TRBV12-4, with 8 positions matching TRBD1. This CDR3 comprises 15 residues. With V trimmed by 5 bases and J by 5 bases, 11 bases remained unmatched. DNA of the CDR3: TGTGCCAGCAGTGGTTCGGCAGGGGGCAGGGACGAGCAGTACTTC. Its translation: CASSGSAGGRDEQYF.

Points on this clonotype: A read error is possible here, since a much larger clone lies one base away. V gene TRBV7-9 combines with J gene TRBJ2-1; 10 bases fit TRBD1. The CDR3 is made up of 16 amino acids. In germline, CDR1 is SEHNR, CDR2 FQNEAQ (reference sequence). In DNA, the CDR3 is TGTGTCAGCAGCGGATCCGGGACAGGGGCTTACAATGAGCAGTTCTTC. It codes for CVSSGSGTGAYNEQFF.

The sample holds a few counts of this clonotype. This chain links TRBV6-1 with TRBJ1-4, with D possibly TRBD1 on 5 matching bases. There are 14 residues in the CDR3. V was cut by 5 bases and J by 7 bases, with 14 bases left in between. The germline V gene has CDR1 MNHNS and CDR2 SASEGT. The CDR3 loop is CASSPGHGGEKLFF. CDR3 nucleotide sequence: TGTGCCAGCAGTCCAGGACATGGGGGTGAAAAACTGTTTTTT.

This clonotype was counted many times. The rearrangement joins TRBV7-3 to TRBJ2-3; no reliable D call. CDR3 length equals 12 residues. V was clipped by 6 bases and J by 4 bases, with 8 bases between them. Germline loops: CDR1 SGHTA, CDR2 FQGTGA. CDR3 nucleotide sequence: TGTGCCAGCAGGATAGCAGCAGATACGCAGTATTTT. Protein product: CASRIAADTQYF.

This clonotype was detected ten times or more. This sequence joins TRBV10-3 and TRBJ2-1; 8 bases align to TRBD2. The ends lost 6 bases at V and 9 bases at J; junction bases unmatched: 10. In germline, CDR1 is ENHRY, CDR2 SYGVKD. The CDR3 runs 14 residues. The CDR3 DNA sequence: TGTGCCATCAGCCCCGGGGGGGGGGCGGGTGAGCAGTTCTTC. Translating gives CAISPGGGAGEQFF.

The sample holds many counts of this clonotype. The chain has TRBV6-5 and TRBJ1-2; D remains unclear. The germline gives CDR1 MNHEY, CDR2 SVGAGI. Trimming left V 0 bases short and J 4 bases short, with 9 bases between. The CDR3 is 14 residues long. CDR3 residues: CASSYSNRAYGYTF. The CDR3 nucleotides read TGTGCCAGCAGTTACTCGAATAGGGCCTATGGCTACACCTTC.

This clonotype came up many times. This chain joins TRBV5-1 and TRBJ1-2; no clear D. The CDR3 length is 12 residues. From germline, CDR1 is SGHRS and CDR2 YFSETQ. V lost 0 bases to trimming and J lost 8 bases, with 8 bases between them. The CDR3 coding sequence is TGCGCCAGCAGCTTGGGGTCGGAGGGCTACACCTTC. It encodes CASSLGSEGYTF.

Ten or more counts support this clonotype. The gene calls are TRBV4-1 and TRBJ1-6; D uncertain. Per germline, CDR1 MGHRA and CDR2 YSYEKL. The V gene lost 3 bases and the J gene lost 10 bases, with 7 bases spanning the gap. This CDR3 is 12 amino acids long. In nucleotides, the CDR3 is TGCGCCAGCAGCCACGGAAAATCACCCCTCCACTTT. Protein sequence: CASSHGKSPLHF.

This clonotype came up a few times. V is TRBV4-1 and J is TRBJ2-7; 7 positions agree with TRBD1. From germline, CDR1 is MGHRA and CDR2 YSYEKL. This CDR3 has 16 residues. With V trimmed by 1 base and J by 0 bases, 6 bases remained unmatched. CDR3 DNA: TGCGCCAGCAGCCAAGTCGTGACAGGGAGCTCCTACGAGCAGTACGTC. It encodes CASSQVVTGSSYEQYV.